The 2 T cell receptor beta chains given below trace back to one sample, sequenced in a study of blood T cell repertoires in COVID-19. Sequencing was performed with immunoSEQ multiplex PCR; in TCRdb, only in-frame clones are kept and a portion is missing. Seen here are 300,000 or so clones, approximately 87% observed once, and the top ten hold 7.8%. The sample consisted of peripheral blood. The receptors shown here come from a woman in her forties or fifties who had recovered from COVID-19.

The chain combines TRBV4-2 with TRBJ2-5, with D maybe TRBD2 (5 bases). Trimming shortened V by 4 bases and J by 4 bases, and 19 bases separated the two germline ends. Germline CDR1 LGHNA, CDR2 YNFKEQ. The CDR3 sequence is 16 residues long. CDR3 sequence (DNA): TGTGCCAGCAGCCCTCTTAGTGGGAGCGCCGGAGAGACCCAGTACTTC. Protein product: CASSPLSGSAGETQYF.

This chain connects TRBV14 to TRBJ1-2; 10 bases align to TRBD1. J lost 8 bases, V lost 3 bases, and 9 bases had no gene match. There are 15 residues in the CDR3. CDR1 is SGHDN and CDR2 is FVKESK in the germline V gene. For the CDR3, the DNA is TGTGCCAGCAGCCAGGAGCCCGGGACAGGGGCCGGCTACACCTTC. This codes for CASSQEPGTGAGYTF.